The present entry profiles one T cell receptor (beta chain) with its context. Using immunoSEQ multiplex PCR, the repertoire was profiled, and TCRdb retains in-frame clones only, with some absent. Found here are approximately 220,000 clones, roughly 87% of them singletons; the top ten hold just over 2.5%. This entry is derived from a study of blood T cell repertoires in COVID-19. Across the whole study: Samples came from the United States, Italy and Spain, spanning acute and convalescent COVID-19.

Unmatched junction bases numbered 14, after V lost 2 bases and J lost 8 bases. The germline gives CDR1 SGHKS, CDR2 YYEKEE (reference sequence). The CDR3 spans 17 residues. Adults between roughly 18 and 90 years of age took part from 20 to 25 US areas. This rearrangement joins TRBV5-5 to TRBJ1-2; 11 positions match TRBD1. The receptor's source is a woman aged 25 to 45 with acute COVID-19. Material: PBMCs or T cells enriched from blood (not recorded which). The CDR3 coding sequence is TGTGCCAGCAGCTTCTGGACAGGGGGCTTCCCTACGCGAGGCTACACCTTC. It yields the protein CASSFWTGGFPTRGYTF. Filled out from reference TRBV5-5 and TRBJ1-2, the complete variable domain reads DAGVTQSPTHLIKTRGQQVTLRCSPISGHKSVSWYQQVLGQGPQFIFQYYEKEERGRGNFPDRFSARQFPNYSSELNVNALLLGDSALYLCASSFWTGGFPTRGYTFGSGTRLTVV.